This TCR beta chain is drawn from a study of cytomegalovirus exposure and HLA in healthy donors. Broader study findings: A later analysis showed HLA-associated TCR beta chains outstripping equally common others in clonal expansion. DRB1 showed the most TCR associations and HLA-C the fewest in a later analysis, as rates varied by HLA locus. Cytomegalovirus status was reportedly diagnosed by the classifier with high specificity and sensitivity.

The PCR ran on 60 Vbeta and 13 Jbeta primers. The method was immunoSEQ multiplex PCR; TCRdb's version includes in-frame clones alone and lacks a portion of them. The sample contains 130,000 or so clones, 60% to 85% of which appear only once. To note about this clone: Its antigen is unknown.

V lost 7 bases and J lost 2, with 15 bases in between. CDR1 SNHLY and CDR2 FYNNEI come from the germline V gene. This CDR3 has 14 residues. The TCR comes from a man aged 30 to 45 in good health and CMV-seronegative. The chain is built from TRBV2 and TRBJ2-7; possible D gene TRBD2, 6 bases. The sample taken for sequencing was PBMCs. The CDR3 DNA reads as TGTGCCAGCACTATCCGGGACTCCGCCTACGAGCAGTACTTC. Its translation: CASTIRDSAYEQYF.